The clone carrying this T cell receptor beta chain has just one count. Its target is not known. Primed by a sample-barcoded 5' primer and a J-beta primer mix, a second PCR proceeded for about 6 to 12 cycles. TCRdb re-analysed the 5' RACE reads in MiXCR, keeping a single row per CDR3 protein. This table has about 800,000 distinct CDR3 sequences, 58% appearing once. Per sample, a minimum of 6.5 million PBMCs were isolated. The sample comes from a study of blood T cells in healthy people across ages. Study-level points and caveats: The unknown donor CMV status may have confounded expanded clonotype changes.

Source material: blood. The origin of this receptor is a man aged 25-45 years in good health.

CDR3 bases: TGTGCCAGCAGCTACCGGACTAAGCGGGAGGCCTACGAGCAGTACTTC. Residues: CASSYRTKREAYEQYF. The chain is built from TRBV6-5 and TRBJ2-7, with 9 bases fitting TRBD2. The CDR3 extends over 16 amino acids. The J segment lost 2 bases and the V segment lost 6 bases, leaving 11 bases of the junction unmatched. The germline V gene encodes CDR1 MNHEY and CDR2 SVGAGI.